A selection of T cell receptor beta chains follows, all from one sample in a study of shared clonotypes between healthy human individuals. Profiling relied on immunoSEQ multiplex PCR, and the TCRdb table lists in-frame clones only, not all of them. This sample has about 700,000 clones, with less than 85% found just once. The sample comprised memory CD4+ T cells sorted from blood. Every receptor here comes from a woman in her 30s in good health. Each CDR3 is given with its conserved first and last residue. The D gene is left open where the match is weak. Clone size appears in some rows only: once, few, many, or a class for an expanded clone.

clone_size | d_call | j_call | v_call | cdr3_nt | cdr3_aa
. | TRBD2 | TRBJ2-1 | TRBV25-1 | TGTGCCAGCAGTGCTAAGAGCGGGATTCCCAACAATGAGCAGTTCTTC | CASSAKSGIPNNEQFF
. | TRBD1 | TRBJ1-2 | TRBV6-5 | TGTGCCAGCAGCGCCGGACAGGGCTATGGCTACACCTTC | CASSAGQGYGYTF
once | . | TRBJ1-5 | TRBV18 | TGTGCCAGCTCAACCTCGGACGGGCAGCCCCAGCATTTT | CASSTSDGQPQHF
. | . | TRBJ1-1 | TRBV7-4 | TGTGCCAGCAGCTCCAGATCGGGACAAAAAAGGACTGAAGCTTTCTTT | CASSSRSGQKRTEAFF
. | TRBD1 | TRBJ2-7 | TRBV14 | TGTGCCAGCAGCCCTACAGGGGGCGCCGTCTACGAGCAGTACTTC | CASSPTGGAVYEQYF
few | . | TRBJ2-7 | TRBV19 | TGTGCCAGTAGTATAAGGGACTCGGGGTCCTACGAGCAGTACTTC | CASSIRDSGSYEQYF
once | TRBD1 | TRBJ1-3 | TRBV19 | TGTGCCAGTAGTATCCGGGACAGCCCCTCTGGAAACACCATATATTTT | CASSIRDSPSGNTIYF
. | TRBD1 | TRBJ2-1 | TRBV5-6 | TGTGCCAGCAGCTTGGTAGGGCCTTTCGGGACAGGGGGTTTCAATGAGCAGTTCTTC | CASSLVGPFGTGGFNEQFF
. | TRBD1 | TRBJ1-1 | TRBV29-1 | TGCAGCGCTCAGGGACAGCCGAACACTGAAGCTTTCTTT | CSAQGQPNTEAFF
. | . | TRBJ2-7 | TRBV5-1 | TGCGCCAGCAGCTTGGAAGGAAGAGAACGCGAGCAGTACTTC | CASSLEGREREQYF
. | . | TRBJ1-1 | TRBV7-9 | TGTGCCAGCAGCTCGTACAAGAACACTGAAGCTTTCTTT | CASSSYKNTEAFF
. | . | TRBJ1-5 | TRBV5-5 | TGTGCCAGCACCCTAGGACAGAACAATCAGCCCCAGCATTTT | CASTLGQNNQPQHF
. | . | TRBJ2-6 | TRBV28 | TGTGCCAGCAGTTTATGGGACGGAGCCTCTGGGGCCAACGTCCTGACTTTC | CASSLWDGASGANVLTF
. | TRBD1 | TRBJ1-5 | TRBV25-1 | TGTGCCAGCAGTGAAGAGGGGGCCGTTGCCCAGCATTTT | CASSEEGAVAQHF
. | . | TRBJ2-7 | TRBV7-8 | TGTGCCAGCAGCTTAGGGTCCATGGTCAACTCCTACGAGCAGTACTTC | CASSLGSMVNSYEQYF
. | TRBD2 | TRBJ2-1 | TRBV5-1 | TGCGCCAGCAGCTTGGAGGGGCGGGAGGGTCCGTTCTTC | CASSLEGREGPFF
. | . | TRBJ1-2 | TRBV28 | TGTGCCAGCACGGGACGCCTGGGTGGCTACACCTTC | CASTGRLGGYTF
. | . | TRBJ1-5 | TRBV19 | TGTGCCAGTAGTAATGGGATGAGTCAGCCCCAGCATTTT | CASSNGMSQPQHF
. | . | TRBJ2-3 | TRBV19 | TGTGCCAGTAGTATTGGAGGGGTCAATGGCGCAGATACGCAGTATTTT | CASSIGGVNGADTQYF
. | . | TRBJ2-3 | TRBV11-3 | TGTGCCAGCAGCGTTGCCTTGGGGGCGCAGTATTTT | CASSVALGAQYF
. | . | TRBJ2-3 | TRBV28 | TGTGCCAGCAGTTCCCCTTCGATAGCCGATACGCAGTATTTT | CASSSPSIADTQYF
. | . | TRBJ2-7 | TRBV7-2 | TGTGCCAGCAGCTTACATGTCGGAGCGGGCTACGAGCAGTACTTC | CASSLHVGAGYEQYF
few | . | TRBJ2-2 | TRBV28 | TGTGCCAGCAGTTTACAAGGGTTCCCCGGGGAGCTGTTTTTT | CASSLQGFPGELFF
. | . | TRBJ2-7 | TRBV10-3 | TGTGCCACCAGCGTCAGGACCCTCTCCTACGAGCAGTACTTC | CATSVRTLSYEQYF
. | . | TRBJ2-5 | TRBV5-1 | TGCGCCAGCAGCTTGGCCTCTCCGGTGGAGGAGACCCAGTACTTC | CASSLASPVEETQYF
. | TRBD2 | TRBJ2-7 | TRBV18 | TGTGCCAGCTCACCACCGGGGACTAGCGGGATGGGGAACGAGCAGTACTTC | CASSPPGTSGMGNEQYF
. | . | TRBJ1-2 | TRBV9 | TGTGCCAGCAGCGTATCCCCAAGTGCTAACTATGGCTACACCTTC | CASSVSPSANYGYTF
. | . | TRBJ1-4 | TRBV6-1 | TGTGCCAGCAGCCTCGGTGAAAAACTGTTTTTT | CASSLGEKLFF
. | . | TRBJ2-1 | TRBV7-3 | TGTGCCAGCAGCCCCCGAGGGACGTACAAAGGGCAGTTCTTC | CASSPRGTYKGQFF
. | . | TRBJ2-2 | TRBV5-5 | TGTGCCAGCAGCTTAAGGATGGACACCGGGGAGCTGTTTTTT | CASSLRMDTGELFF
few | TRBD2 | TRBJ2-3 | TRBV7-8 | TGTGCCAGCAGCTTAGATATAGGACTAGCGGGAGCAGATACGCAGTATTTT | CASSLDIGLAGADTQYF
. | . | TRBJ1-2 | TRBV20-1 | TGCAGTGCTAGTTCAGGCTGGGGCTACACCTTC | CSASSGWGYTF
. | TRBD1 | TRBJ1-1 | TRBV28 | TGTGCCAGCAGTTTAAGTCGGACAGGGAAAACTTTCTTT | CASSLSRTGKTFF
. | . | TRBJ2-5 | TRBV27 | TGTGCCACAGGCCGCCTTAGTGGTGTGGAGACCCAGTACTTC | CATGRLSGVETQYF
. | . | TRBJ2-7 | TRBV6-1 | TGTGCCAGCTTAACTAGTTTTGGGCTAGAGCAGTACTTC | CASLTSFGLEQYF
. | TRBD2 | TRBJ2-7 | TRBV4-1 | TGCGCCAGCAGCCAAGCCCGGACTAGCGGGGACTACGAGCAGTACTTC | CASSQARTSGDYEQYF
few | . | TRBJ1-1 | TRBV4-2 | TGTGCCAGCAGCCAAGATCGAGGAGAGAACACTGAAGCTTTCTTT | CASSQDRGENTEAFF
few | . | TRBJ2-2 | TRBV6-1 | TGTGCCAGTCTAGGGGGGGCTGGCACCGGGGAGCTGTTTTTT | CASLGGAGTGELFF
. | . | TRBJ2-5 | TRBV18 | TGTGCCAGCTCACCACGTGGAAGCTCTCAAGAGACCCAGTACTTC | CASSPRGSSQETQYF
. | . | TRBJ2-5 | TRBV6-6 | TGTGCCAGCAGTTACCGCGACATGGGGTTTAGGGAGACCCAGTACTTC | CASSYRDMGFRETQYF
. | . | TRBJ2-5 | TRBV7-7 | TGTGCCAGCAGCCCCATGAGGGAGACCCAGTACTTC | CASSPMRETQYF
. | . | TRBJ1-2 | TRBV4-1 | TGCGCCAGCAGCCAAGATGGCAGGACCAACTATGGCTACACCTTC | CASSQDGRTNYGYTF
. | . | TRBJ2-3 | TRBV27 | TGTGCCAGCAGGTTCGGGTCGGGGCGGGATGGGGGCACAGATACGCAGTATTTT | CASRFGSGRDGGTDTQYF
. | TRBD1 | TRBJ2-7 | TRBV28 | TGTGCCAGCAGCCGACCCGGGACAGCAATGTACGTGCAGTACTTC | CASSRPGTAMYVQYF
. | TRBD1 | TRBJ1-1 | TRBV5-1 | TGCGCCAGCAGCCCCACCGGACAGGGGGCAGACACTGAAGCTTTCTTT | CASSPTGQGADTEAFF
. | TRBD1 | TRBJ1-5 | TRBV7-8 | TGTGCCAGCAGCGAGATGGGACAGGGGGTGAAGCCCCAGCATTTT | CASSEMGQGVKPQHF
. | . | TRBJ2-5 | TRBV6-1 | TGTGCCAGCAGTGGCTTTCCGGGACAAGGAGAGACCCAGTACTTC | CASSGFPGQGETQYF
. | TRBD1 | TRBJ2-1 | TRBV6-5 | TGTGCCAGCAGGAAGCTAGCAGGGGGCAATGAGCAGTTCTTC | CASRKLAGGNEQFF
. | TRBD1 | TRBJ1-2 | TRBV10-3 | TGTGCCATCAAAGATCAGGGGGACTATGGCTACACCTTC | CAIKDQGDYGYTF
once | . | TRBJ2-5 | TRBV28 | TGTGCCAGCAGTGCTGCGGGACGGCTCCAAGAGACCCAGTACTTC | CASSAAGRLQETQYF
. | . | TRBJ2-2 | TRBV28 | TGTGCCAGCAGTTTATCTGCCGGGGAGCTGTTTTTT | CASSLSAGELFF
. | . | TRBJ1-1 | TRBV10-1 | TGCGCCAGCAGTGAGTCGGCAGGGATCACTGAAGCTTTCTTT | CASSESAGITEAFF
. | TRBD2 | TRBJ2-3 | TRBV7-9 | TGTGCCAGCAGCCAGGTTATAGCGGGGGGCGCGGGCTCAGATACGCAGTATTTT | CASSQVIAGGAGSDTQYF
few | . | TRBJ2-3 | TRBV4-2 | TGTGCCAGCAGCCAAAGAGGGTCGGGCGGACGAGATACGCAGTATTTT | CASSQRGSGGRDTQYF
. | TRBD1 | TRBJ1-3 | TRBV7-8 | TGTGCCAGCAGCCCGGGACAGCCCTCTGGAAACACCATATATTTT | CASSPGQPSGNTIYF
. | TRBD1 | TRBJ1-5 | TRBV28 | TGTGCCAGCAGTTTCCCGGGACAGCCTCTTAGCAATCAGCCCCAGCATTTT | CASSFPGQPLSNQPQHF